These 17 T cell receptor beta chains were all obtained from the same sample, sequenced in a study of patients and donors after allogeneic stem cell transplantation. TCRdb re-derived calls from the RT-PCR reads in MiXCR, one entry per CDR3 protein. In the table there are about 410,000 distinct CDR3 sequences, 16% of which are singletons. The sequenced sample was blood, either unsorted or a sorted T cell fraction (not recorded which). These TCRs come from a human donor who was either an allogeneic HSCT recipient or a stem cell or donor lymphocyte infusion donor (not recorded which). It is not recorded whose cells these are; they may come from a transplant donor.

This clonotype was counted a few times. The chain uses TRBV6-1 and TRBJ2-2; 7 nucleotides line up with TRBD1. Germline loops: CDR1 MNHNS, CDR2 SASEGT. J lost 5 bases, V lost 3 bases, and 6 bases had no gene match. The CDR3 is 15 amino acids. The CDR3 DNA follows: TGTGCCAGCAGTGATCAGACAGGGAGAACCGGGGAGCTGTTTTTT. This encodes CASSDQTGRTGELFF.

This clonotype was seen ten or more times. The CDR3 sequence: CATSRDLGGSETQYF. In nucleotides, the CDR3 is TGTGCCACCAGCAGAGATTTAGGAGGGTCAGAGACCCAGTACTTC. This chain connects TRBV15 to TRBJ2-5; a possible D gene is TRBD2 (6 bases). Per the germline V gene, CDR1 is LNHNV and CDR2 is YYDKDF (reference sequence). CDR3 length equals 15 residues. V was pared by 0 bases and J by 4 bases, with 12 bases between.

This clonotype was seen ten or more times. V usage is TRBV12-3 or TRBV12-4 and J usage is TRBJ1-5; TRBD1 matches at 7 bases. The ends lost 4 bases at V and 0 bases at J; junction bases unmatched: 3. This CDR3 has 15 residues. The CDR3 DNA sequence: TGTGCCAGCAGTTCCCAGGGGGTTAGCAATCAGCCCCAGCATTTT. It is translated as CASSSQGVSNQPQHF.

There are a few counts of this clonotype. The chain couples TRBV20-1 to TRBJ1-2, with 11 nucleotides matching TRBD1. This CDR3 is 14 amino acids long. With V trimmed by 4 bases and J by 8 bases, 9 bases remained unmatched. The V gene's germline CDR1 is DFQATT and CDR2 SNEGSKA (reference sequence). The CDR3 sequence: CSANNGQGAGGYTF. For the CDR3, the DNA is TGCAGTGCTAACAACGGACAGGGGGCAGGCGGCTACACCTTC.

In regard to this clonotype: The junction does not match germline at one end; this may be a read error. The chain links TRBV5-1 to TRBJ2-5; TRBD1 might be the D (5 bases). Germline CDR1 reads SGHRS; CDR2 reads YFSETQ. The CDR3 has 14 residues. This CDR3 is CASSLAGLQETQYF. CDR3 sequence (DNA): TGTGCCAGCAGCTTAGCAGGGCTCCAAGAGACCCAGTACTTC.

The V call is TRBV5-1, the J call TRBJ2-1, with 10 positions matching TRBD1. The germline V gene has CDR1 SGHRS and CDR2 YFSETQ. V trimming: 4 bases; J trimming: 2 bases; junction bases outside the gene matches: 3. This CDR3 is 15 amino acids long. CDR3 coding DNA: TGCGCCAGCAGCGTGACAGGGGGCGCCTACAATGAGCAGTTCTTC. It yields the protein CASSVTGGAYNEQFF.

The sample holds many counts of this clonotype. The chain recombines TRBV6-5 with TRBJ2-1, with D hard to call. Germline V gene lookup returns CDR1 MNHEY and CDR2 SVGAGI. This CDR3 has 14 residues. Trimming cost V 0 bases and J 3 bases, with 6 bases left between them. The CDR3 protein is CASSYSPIYNEQFF. CDR3 nucleotide sequence: TGTGCCAGCAGTTACTCGCCCATCTACAATGAGCAGTTCTTC.

This clonotype was observed many times. This rearrangement joins TRBV4-2 to TRBJ2-6, with a tentative D call TRBD1 (5 bases). CDR1 and CDR2 from the germline V gene are LGHNA and YNFKEQ. Trimming removed 1 base from V and 1 base from J, with 11 bases in between. The CDR3 is 17 residues long. CDR3 DNA sequence: TGTGCCAGCAGCCAAGTGACAGCCCAATCTGGGGCCAACGTCCTGACTTTC. Its protein is CASSQVTAQSGANVLTF.

This chain joins TRBV19 and TRBJ1-4; D is undetermined. The V and J ends lost 6 bases and 5 bases respectively, with 16 bases between them. Germline V gives CDR1 LNHDA, CDR2 SQIVND (reference sequence). This CDR3 contains 15 residues. The CDR3 DNA reads TGTGCCAGTAGCGAAACGCCGGGCATAAATGAAAAACTGTTTTTT. Protein sequence: CASSETPGINEKLFF.

The chain uses TRBV20-1 and TRBJ2-7; D gene ambiguous. Per the germline V gene, CDR1 is DFQATT and CDR2 is SNEGSKA (reference sequence). The CDR3 is 12 amino acids. The germline V and J ends were trimmed by 6 bases and 6 bases, with 15 bases remaining between them. CDR3 amino acids: CSAPLGPFEQYF. CDR3 sequence (DNA): TGCAGTGCCCCACTTGGACCGTTCGAGCAGTACTTC.

To note about this clonotype: Germline and junction disagree at one end, which may indicate a read error. The chain recombines TRBV6-2 or TRBV6-3 with TRBJ1-2; D is unclear. The CDR3 consists of 14 residues. The germline V gene has CDR1 MNHEY and CDR2 SVGEGT. DNA for the CDR3: TGTGCCAGCAGTAACTCGGACGGGGTTTATGGCTACACCTTC. Amino acids: CASSNSDGVYGYTF.

The V call is TRBV21-1, the J call TRBJ2-7; TRBD1 reflects the table's D call only, with no check against the DNA. TRBV21-1 is tagged as a pseudogene. The CDR3 extends over 18 amino acids. DNA for the CDR3: TGTGCCAGCAGCACCCTGGACAGGGAAAGCCGAATATTCTACGAGCAGTACTTC. It is translated as CASSTLDRESRIFYEQYF.

This clonotype has a handful of counts. This rearrangement joins TRBV5-1 to TRBJ1-1; TRBD1 matches 7 bases. The CDR3 runs 15 residues. V shed 4 bases and J 3 bases; nucleotides not matched to a gene: 9. CDR1 and CDR2 (germline): SGHRS, YFSETQ. This chain's CDR3 is CASSLRGTEYTEAFF. The CDR3 region has the DNA TGCGCCAGCAGCCTAAGAGGGACAGAATACACTGAAGCTTTCTTT.

In its sample, this clonotype was seen a few times. The V and J genes are TRBV25-1 and TRBJ2-4, with D tentatively TRBD1 (6 bases). V was cut by 4 bases and J by 4 bases, with 11 bases left in between. Germline CDR1 is MGHDK and CDR2 is SYGVNS. The CDR3 contains 14 residues. The CDR3 DNA reads as TGTGCCAGCAGTGTGCCAGGGGCAAAAAACATTCAGTACTTC. Translating it yields CASSVPGAKNIQYF.

The rearrangement uses TRBV12-3 or TRBV12-4 and TRBJ2-5; TRBD2 agrees at 10 bases. The CDR3 contains 15 residues. V lost 2 bases and J lost 3; bases outside the gene matches: 3. The CDR3 DNA reads TGTGCCAGCAGTTTACAAGCGGGGGGGGAAGAGACCCAGTACTTC. The encoded protein is CASSLQAGGEETQYF.

The V and J genes are TRBV6-1 and TRBJ1-2; 8 positions match TRBD1. The ends lost 11 bases at V and 3 bases at J; junction bases unmatched: 11. Germline V lookup: CDR1 MNHNS, CDR2 SASEGT. This CDR3 has 14 residues. The CDR3 spells CAVRYSTGDYGYTF. In nucleotides, the CDR3 is TGTGCCGTACGATATTCGACAGGGGACTATGGCTACACCTTC.

This chain uses TRBV10-3 with TRBJ2-1; 10 bases are shared with TRBD2. The trim removed 10 bases at V and 5 bases at J, leaving 11 bases unmatched. The CDR3 runs 15 residues. Looked up from germline, CDR1 is ENHRY and CDR2 is SYGVKD. The CDR3 coding sequence is TGTGCCACAACCCCCCTAGCGGGGGAAGACAATGAGCAGTTCTTC. Its protein is CATTPLAGEDNEQFF.